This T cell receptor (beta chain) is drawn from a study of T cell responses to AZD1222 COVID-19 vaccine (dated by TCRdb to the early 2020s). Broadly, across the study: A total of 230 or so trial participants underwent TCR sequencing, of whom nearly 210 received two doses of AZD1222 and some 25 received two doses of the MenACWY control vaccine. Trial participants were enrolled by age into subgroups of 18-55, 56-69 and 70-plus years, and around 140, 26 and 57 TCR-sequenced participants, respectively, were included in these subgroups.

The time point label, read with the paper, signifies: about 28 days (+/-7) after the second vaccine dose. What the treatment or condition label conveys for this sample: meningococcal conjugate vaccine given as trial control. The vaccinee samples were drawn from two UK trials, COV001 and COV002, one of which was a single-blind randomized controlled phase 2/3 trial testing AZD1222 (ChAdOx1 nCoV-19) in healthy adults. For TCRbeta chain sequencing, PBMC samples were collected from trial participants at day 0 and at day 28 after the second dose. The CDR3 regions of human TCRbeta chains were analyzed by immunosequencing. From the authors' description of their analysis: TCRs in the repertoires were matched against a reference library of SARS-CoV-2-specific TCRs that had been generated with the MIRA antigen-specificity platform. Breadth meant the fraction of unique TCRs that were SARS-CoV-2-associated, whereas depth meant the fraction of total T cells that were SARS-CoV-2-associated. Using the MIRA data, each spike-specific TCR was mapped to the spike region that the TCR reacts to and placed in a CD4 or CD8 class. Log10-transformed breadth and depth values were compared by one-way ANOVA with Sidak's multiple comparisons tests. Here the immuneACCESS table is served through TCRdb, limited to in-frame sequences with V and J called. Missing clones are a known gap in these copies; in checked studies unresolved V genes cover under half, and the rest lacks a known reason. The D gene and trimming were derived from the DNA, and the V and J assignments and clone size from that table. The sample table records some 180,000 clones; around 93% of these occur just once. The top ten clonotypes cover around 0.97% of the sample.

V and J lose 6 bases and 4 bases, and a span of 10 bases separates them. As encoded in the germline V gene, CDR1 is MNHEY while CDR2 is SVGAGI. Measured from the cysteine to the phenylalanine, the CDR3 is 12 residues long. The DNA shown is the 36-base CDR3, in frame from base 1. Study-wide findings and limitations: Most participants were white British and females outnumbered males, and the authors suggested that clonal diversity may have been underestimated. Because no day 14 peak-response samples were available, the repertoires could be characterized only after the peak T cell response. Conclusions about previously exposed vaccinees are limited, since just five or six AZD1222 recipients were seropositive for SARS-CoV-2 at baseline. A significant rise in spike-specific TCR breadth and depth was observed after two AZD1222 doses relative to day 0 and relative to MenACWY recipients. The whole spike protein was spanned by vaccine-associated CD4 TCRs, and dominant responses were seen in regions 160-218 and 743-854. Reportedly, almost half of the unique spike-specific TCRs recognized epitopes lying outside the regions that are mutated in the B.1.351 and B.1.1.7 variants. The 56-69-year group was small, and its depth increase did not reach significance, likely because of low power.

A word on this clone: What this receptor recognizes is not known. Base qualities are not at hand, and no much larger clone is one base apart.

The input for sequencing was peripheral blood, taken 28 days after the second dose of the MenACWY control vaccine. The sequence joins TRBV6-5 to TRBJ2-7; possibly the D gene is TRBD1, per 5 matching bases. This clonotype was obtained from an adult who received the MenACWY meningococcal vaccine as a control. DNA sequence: TGTGCCAGCAGGACAGATTTGTACGAGCAGTACTTC. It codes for CASRTDLYEQYF.